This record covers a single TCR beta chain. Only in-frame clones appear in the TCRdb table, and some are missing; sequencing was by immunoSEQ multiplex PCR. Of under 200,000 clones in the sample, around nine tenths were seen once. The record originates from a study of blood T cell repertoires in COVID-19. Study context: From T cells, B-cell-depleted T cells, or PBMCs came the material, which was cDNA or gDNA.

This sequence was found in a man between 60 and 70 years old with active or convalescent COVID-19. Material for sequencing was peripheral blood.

The CDR3 nucleotides are TGTGCCAGCAGTCTATGGACTAGCGGTGGGATTTGGAATGAGCAGTTCTTC. Translating gives CASSLWTSGGIWNEQFF. V gene TRBV6-6 combines with J gene TRBJ2-1, with 10 bases lining up with TRBD2. From germline, CDR1 is MNHNY and CDR2 SVGAGI (reference sequence). V was pared by 5 bases and J by 7 bases, with 14 bases of the junction left unmatched. This CDR3 is built from 17 residues.